These 16 T cell receptor beta chains were all obtained from the same sample, sequenced in a study of blood T cell repertoires in COVID-19. Produced via immunoSEQ multiplex PCR; TCRdb's table is partial and in-frame only. The sample includes fewer than 300,000 clones, around 87% of them seen just once. The sequencing input was peripheral blood. Receptors originate from a woman between 50 and 59 years old with acute or convalescent COVID-19.

This chain joins TRBV5-4 and TRBJ1-1; 10 nucleotides line up with TRBD1. V shed 4 bases and J 10 bases; nucleotides not matched to a gene: 10. The CDR3 spans 14 residues. Germline V gene sequence: CDR1 SGHNT, CDR2 YYREEE (reference sequence). This CDR3 is CASSRADRGQVAFF. CDR3 in DNA: TGTGCCAGCAGCCGGGCCGACAGGGGGCAGGTAGCTTTCTTT.

This sequence joins TRBV27 and TRBJ2-1; 12 bases align to TRBD2. Per germline, CDR1 MNHEY and CDR2 SMNVEV (reference sequence). V dropped 0 bases and J dropped 10; count of bases not matched to a gene: 4. This CDR3 is 15 amino acids long. The CDR3 DNA follows: TGTGCCAGCAGTTTATCACCCGGACTAGCGGGAGAGCAGTTCTTC. Amino acid sequence: CASSLSPGLAGEQFF.

The V call is TRBV7-2, the J call TRBJ1-3, with D perhaps TRBD1 (5 bases). The V end was cut by 0 bases, the J end by 0 bases, with 9 bases between. The CDR3 is 16 residues long. Per the germline V gene, CDR1 is SGHTA and CDR2 is FQGNSA. The CDR3 protein is CASSLAAGHSGNTIYF. CDR3 DNA: TGTGCCAGCAGCTTAGCCGCAGGGCACTCTGGAAACACCATATATTTT.

V usage is TRBV6-4 and J usage is TRBJ2-2, with D possibly being TRBD2 (5 bases). Deletions cut 2 bases from V and 1 base from J, with 11 bases between. This CDR3 spans 16 amino acids. Germline V CDR1 and CDR2: MRHNA, SNTAGT. CDR3 residues: CASSDVRAQNTGELFF. In DNA form, the CDR3 reads TGTGCCAGCAGTGACGTGCGGGCTCAGAACACCGGGGAGCTGTTTTTT.

This clone has just a few counts. This chain links TRBV4-3 with TRBJ2-7, with D perhaps TRBD1 (6 bases). CDR1 and CDR2 (germline): LGHNA, YSLEER. The CDR3 covers 13 residues. The V gene lost 0 bases and the J gene lost 5 bases, with 8 bases spanning the gap. CDR3 DNA sequence: TGCGCCAGCAGCCAAGAGACAGGAGACGAGCAGTACTTC. It is translated as CASSQETGDEQYF.

The rearrangement joins TRBV5-1 to TRBJ1-4, with no clear D. This CDR3 has 16 residues. Germline V gene sequence: CDR1 SGHRS, CDR2 YFSETQ. The V and J ends lost 4 bases and 4 bases respectively, with 17 bases between them. The CDR3 bases are TGCGCCAGCAGCCCCTGGACGGGAAAGGATAATGAAAAACTGTTTTTT. This codes for CASSPWTGKDNEKLFF.

The rearrangement uses TRBV6-5 and TRBJ1-1; the D gene is possibly TRBD1 (6 bases). The CDR3 totals 15 residues. Germline CDR1 reads MNHEY; CDR2 reads SVGAGI. The germline V and J ends were trimmed by 6 bases and 0 bases, with 14 bases remaining between them. Here the CDR3 DNA reads TGTGCCAGCAGCGAGACAGGACGCGTGAACACTGAAGCTTTCTTT. Encoded protein: CASSETGRVNTEAFF.

The rearrangement uses TRBV19 and TRBJ1-5; TRBD1 matches 11 bases. The V segment lost 7 bases and the J segment 2 bases; nucleotides outside the gene matches: 16. The CDR3 sequence is 19 residues long. Germline CDR1 reads LNHDA; CDR2 reads SQIVND (reference sequence). In DNA, the CDR3 is TGTGCCAGTAAGACGGAGGACAGGGGGCGGAAATGGGGCAATCAGCCCCAGCATTTT. This codes for CASKTEDRGRKWGNQPQHF.

This chain uses TRBV25-1 with TRBJ1-2; TRBD1 is a possible D gene (6 bases). The germline V gene encodes CDR1 MGHDK and CDR2 SYGVNS. Trimming pared 4 bases from V and 4 bases from J, leaving 16 bases between. This CDR3 is 15 amino acids long. CDR3 residues: CASSAATGESYGYTF. The CDR3 DNA reads as TGTGCCAGCAGTGCGGCGACAGGAGAGAGCTATGGCTACACCTTC.

The chain uses TRBV7-8 and TRBJ2-3; a possible D gene is TRBD1 (6 bases). Deletions cut 3 bases from V and 0 bases from J, with 16 bases between. Germline-derived CDR1 and CDR2 are SGHVS and FQNEAQ. The CDR3 consists of 17 residues. As DNA, the CDR3 is TGTGCCAGCAGCTTGGAGGCTGGGGGACACAGCACAGATACGCAGTATTTT. It encodes CASSLEAGGHSTDTQYF. The variable domain in full, with the rest retrieved from reference TRBV7-8 and TRBJ2-3, is GAGVSQSPRYKVAKRGQDVALRCDPISGHVSLFWYQQALGQGPEFLTYFQNEAQLDKSGLPSDRFFAERPEGSVSTLKIQRTQQEDSAVYLCASSLEAGGHSTDTQYFGPGTRLTVL.

This chain joins TRBV18 and TRBJ1-1; 7 bases map to TRBD1. V gave up 5 bases and J gave up 4 bases; unmatched junction bases: 7. The length of the CDR3 is 14 residues. The germline V gene has CDR1 KGHSH and CDR2 LQKENI. Here the CDR3 reads CASSATGPLTEAFF. The CDR3 nucleotides are TGTGCCAGCTCAGCGACAGGGCCGCTCACTGAAGCTTTCTTT.

The table lists this clone with a few counts. The rearrangement joins TRBV19 to TRBJ1-1; TRBD1 aligns across 7 bases. With V trimmed by 5 bases and J by 1 base, 4 bases remained unmatched. There are 14 residues in the CDR3. From germline, CDR1 is LNHDA and CDR2 SQIVND (reference sequence). This CDR3 is CASSSRDRNTEAFF. CDR3 coding DNA: TGTGCCAGTAGTTCCCGGGACAGGAACACTGAAGCTTTCTTT.

The sample holds a few counts of this clone. This rearrangement joins TRBV9 to TRBJ1-6, with 10 bases identical to TRBD1. This CDR3 spans 15 amino acids. Per germline, CDR1 SGDLS and CDR2 YYNGEE. Unmatched junction bases numbered 5, after V lost 3 bases and J lost 8 bases. CDR3 in amino acids: CASSGAGTGDSPLHF. The CDR3 nucleotides are TGTGCCAGCAGCGGCGCCGGGACAGGGGATTCACCCCTCCACTTT.

This chain connects TRBV15 to TRBJ2-2; D remains ambiguous. Germline V gene lookup returns CDR1 LNHNV and CDR2 YYDKDF (reference sequence). Trimming pared 3 bases from V and 3 bases from J, leaving 20 bases between. The CDR3 sequence is 18 residues long. DNA of the CDR3: TGTGCCACCAGCAGTATTCGAGCGTCATACCGGGACACCGGGGAGCTGTTTTTT. Protein: CATSSIRASYRDTGELFF.

This clone was seen a single time. The gene calls are TRBV4-1 and TRBJ2-1; 9 nucleotides agree with TRBD2. Germline CDR1 MGHRA, CDR2 YSYEKL. The V gene end was trimmed by 6 bases and the J gene end by 6 bases; junction bases not matched to a gene: 9. This CDR3 region has 15 residues. This chain's CDR3 is CASRSSGGTFNEQFF. The CDR3 DNA reads as TGCGCCAGCAGATCGAGCGGGGGGACTTTCAATGAGCAGTTCTTC.

The chain links TRBV11-1 to TRBJ1-5; D is possibly TRBD1 (5 bases). In germline, CDR1 is SGHAT, CDR2 FQDESV (reference sequence). Trimming left V 5 bases short and J 3 bases short, with 11 bases between. The CDR3 spans 14 residues. CDR3: CASSPDRDNQPQHF. CDR3 bases: TGTGCCAGCAGCCCTGACAGAGACAATCAGCCCCAGCATTTT.